The next 20 T cell receptor beta chains were all read from a single sample in a study of blood T cell repertoires in COVID-19 (dated by TCRdb to 2019 to 2021). Libraries were built with the immunoSEQ multiplex PCR assay. TCRdb retrieved this table from immuneACCESS and kept in-frame rearrangements only. Not all clones are present; in checked studies, unresolved V genes account for under half, and no reason is known for the remainder. The sample has around 330,000 clones on record, roughly 90% of them singletons. Together, the top ten hold roughly 2.6% of the sample. The sample consisted of PBMCs or T cells enriched from blood (not recorded which). The receptors stem from a man between 60 and 70 years old who had recovered from COVID-19.

This chain joins TRBV27 and TRBJ2-1, with 7 bases matching TRBD2. V lost 5 bases to trimming and J lost 2 bases; unmatched junction nucleotides: 9. From germline, CDR1 is MNHEY and CDR2 SMNVEV (reference sequence). CDR3 length: 16 amino acids. CDR3 loop: CASSRKAGRTYNEQFF. Written as DNA, the CDR3 is TGTGCCAGCAGTCGAAAAGCGGGAAGAACCTACAATGAGCAGTTCTTC.

The V gene is TRBV19, the J gene TRBJ1-4; D is undetermined. This CDR3 comprises 15 residues. Trimming took off 8 bases at V and 0 bases at J, with 13 bases between the two ends. The germline V gene encodes CDR1 LNHDA and CDR2 SQIVND (reference sequence). The CDR3 is CASSRVGATNEKLFF. The CDR3 nucleotides read TGTGCCAGTTCCAGAGTGGGCGCAACTAATGAAAAACTGTTTTTT.

This rearrangement joins TRBV10-2 to TRBJ1-5; D not resolved. The V and J ends lost 0 bases and 7 bases respectively, with 7 bases between them. CDR1 is WSHSY, CDR2 SAAADI, per germline. CDR3 length: 13 amino acids. The CDR3 protein is CASSESRWQPQHF. The CDR3 DNA follows: TGCGCCAGCAGTGAGTCACGGTGGCAGCCCCAGCATTTT.

The rearrangement links TRBV3-1 (or the pseudogene TRBV3-2) to TRBJ1-5; D perhaps matches TRBD1 (5 bases). Looked up from germline, CDR1 is LGHDT and CDR2 is YNNKEL (reference sequence). V gave up 4 bases and J gave up 7 bases, with 14 bases separating them. The CDR3 totals 14 residues. The CDR3 region has the DNA TGTGCCAGCAGCCTTGGACACCTAGGGCAGCCCCAGCATTTT. Its translation: CASSLGHLGQPQHF.

This clone occurred once. The gene calls are TRBV6-5 and TRBJ2-5; 7 nucleotides agree with TRBD1. The J segment lost 2 bases and the V segment lost 6 bases, leaving 3 bases of the junction unmatched. The CDR3 runs 13 residues. From germline, CDR1 is MNHEY and CDR2 SVGAGI. This CDR3 reads CASRGQTQETQYF. CDR3 sequence (DNA): TGTGCCAGCAGGGGACAGACTCAAGAGACCCAGTACTTC.

The V and J genes are TRBV5-1 and TRBJ1-1, with 7 bases fitting TRBD1. The CDR3 is 14 amino acids. Germline assignment: CDR1 SGHRS and CDR2 YFSETQ. Trimming at V came to 6 bases and at J to 1 base, leaving 6 bases not matched to a gene. The CDR3 region is CASKLQGGNTEAFF. The CDR3 bases are TGCGCCAGCAAACTCCAGGGGGGGAACACTGAAGCTTTCTTT.

This clone appeared a single time. The chain couples TRBV19 to TRBJ2-3, with 8 bases aligning to TRBD2. V trimming: 1 base; J trimming: 9 bases; junction bases outside the gene matches: 12. The germline V gene has CDR1 LNHDA and CDR2 SQIVND (reference sequence). The length of the CDR3 is 16 residues. CDR3: CASSIGAGEDLDTQYF. Written as DNA, the CDR3 is TGTGCCAGTAGTATAGGAGCGGGAGAGGATTTGGACACGCAGTATTTT. The whole variable domain, remainder taken from reference TRBV19 and TRBJ2-3, is DGGITQSPKYLFRKEGQNVTLSCEQNLNHDAMYWYRQDPGQGLRLIYYSQIVNDFQKGDIAEGYSVSREKKESFPLTVTSAQKNPTAFYLCASSIGAGEDLDTQYFGPGTRLTVL.

The chain joins TRBV6-5 to TRBJ2-7; 11 bases are a match to TRBD2. This CDR3 is built from 16 residues. Germline V gives CDR1 MNHEY, CDR2 SVGAGI. V was pared by 4 bases and J by 2 bases, with 7 bases of the junction left unmatched. This CDR3 is CASSSISGRATYEQYF. In DNA, the CDR3 is TGTGCCAGCAGTTCAATTAGCGGGAGGGCCACCTACGAGCAGTACTTC.

The chain joins TRBV7-9 to TRBJ1-3, with D unresolved. Trimming cost V 1 base and J 3 bases, with 7 bases left between them. Looked up from germline, CDR1 is SEHNR and CDR2 is FQNEAQ (reference sequence). The CDR3 is made up of 14 amino acids. CDR3 nucleotide sequence: TGTGCCAGCAGCTTAGACGAGTATGGAAACACCATATATTTT. It encodes CASSLDEYGNTIYF.

V usage is TRBV2 and J usage is TRBJ1-5; TRBD1 is a possible D gene (6 bases). CDR3 size: 14 residues. V lost 3 bases and J lost 6, with 12 bases in between. Germline V gene sequence: CDR1 SNHLY, CDR2 FYNNEI. CDR3 residues: CASSDSGGRQPQHF. The CDR3 DNA reads TGTGCCAGCAGTGATTCGGGGGGGCGTCAGCCCCAGCATTTT.

This chain joins TRBV7-3 and TRBJ1-2, with D maybe TRBD1 (6 bases). This CDR3 has 15 residues. Germline V gives CDR1 SGHTA, CDR2 FQGTGA. The germline V and J ends were trimmed by 5 bases and 8 bases, with 21 bases remaining between them. The CDR3 region is CASSRGGGSPGGYTF. CDR3 DNA: TGTGCCAGCAGCAGGGGGGGCGGTTCCCCCGGAGGCTACACCTTC.

The rearrangement uses TRBV5-1 and TRBJ1-6; D unclear. The V end lost 3 bases, the J end lost 2 bases, and 12 bases lay between the germline ends. The CDR3 has 16 amino acids. The germline V gene has CDR1 SGHRS and CDR2 YFSETQ. CDR3 region: CASSSTTGTYNSPLHF. In nucleotides, the CDR3 is TGCGCCAGCAGCTCCACGACCGGGACCTATAATTCACCCCTCCACTTT.

This chain uses TRBV2 with TRBJ1-1; 9 bases align to TRBD1. V trimming: 6 bases; J trimming: 6 bases; junction bases outside the gene matches: 11. This CDR3 region has 15 residues. Germline-derived CDR1 and CDR2 are SNHLY and FYNNEI. The CDR3 nucleotides read TGTGCCAGCAGGAGACCGGGACAGGGACGTTCTGAAGCTTTCTTT. Amino acid sequence: CASRRPGQGRSEAFF.

The chain has TRBV3-1 (or the pseudogene TRBV3-2) and TRBJ2-2, with a possible D match to TRBD1 (5 bases). V was pared by 1 base and J by 6 bases, with 9 bases between. CDR1 is LGHDT, CDR2 YNNKEL, per germline (reference sequence). The CDR3 has 14 amino acids. Written as DNA, the CDR3 is TGTGCCAGCAGCCAAGTAAGGGGTTCCGGGGAGCTGTTTTTT. This gives the protein CASSQVRGSGELFF.

The chain is built from TRBV27 and TRBJ2-1, with TRBD1 matching over 7 bases. The junction had 6 bases not matched to a gene; V was cut back by 6 bases and J by 7 bases. Germline V lookup: CDR1 MNHEY, CDR2 SMNVEV (reference sequence). The CDR3 sequence is 13 residues long. The CDR3: CASRLYRGNEQFF. CDR3 DNA sequence: TGTGCCAGCAGACTATACAGGGGTAATGAGCAGTTCTTC.

A few counts support this clone. The chain is built from TRBV5-8 and TRBJ2-2, with 9 bases matching TRBD1. V was clipped by 5 bases and J by 4 bases; unmatched bases: 6. CDR1 and CDR2 (germline): SGHTS, YDEGEE. This CDR3 has 15 residues. CDR3 sequence (DNA): TGTGCCAGCAGAACGGGACAGGGCAGCACCGGGGAGCTGTTTTTT. Protein product: CASRTGQGSTGELFF.

The V gene is TRBV12-3 or TRBV12-4, the J gene TRBJ2-7; no reliable D call. The germline V and J ends were trimmed by 7 bases and 0 bases, with 7 bases remaining between them. This CDR3 spans 12 amino acids. CDR3 residues: CASTRSSYEQYF. The CDR3 nucleotides are TGTGCCAGCACCCGGTCCTCCTACGAGCAGTACTTC.

The V call is TRBV6-1, the J call TRBJ2-3, with 7 bases aligning to TRBD1. In germline, CDR1 is MNHNS, CDR2 SASEGT. The CDR3 is 15 residues long. V shed 3 bases and J 0 bases; nucleotides not matched to a gene: 3. CDR3 region: CASSEPGQSTDTQYF. CDR3 nucleotide sequence: TGTGCCAGCAGTGAGCCGGGACAGAGCACAGATACGCAGTATTTT.

The V call is TRBV6-5, the J call TRBJ1-1, with D hard to call. The V gene's germline CDR1 is MNHEY and CDR2 SVGAGI. Deletions cut 6 bases from V and 5 bases from J, with 13 bases between. CDR3 length equals 13 residues. CDR3 protein: CASSVGVRTEAFF. Written as DNA, the CDR3 is TGTGCCAGCAGCGTCGGGGTACGGACTGAAGCTTTCTTT.

This chain connects TRBV5-1 to TRBJ1-2; tentatively, D is TRBD1 (6 bases). The ends were cut back, 0 bases at V and 8 bases at J, with 14 bases in the middle. The CDR3 contains 14 residues. The germline gives CDR1 SGHRS, CDR2 YFSETQ. Here the CDR3 reads CASSLGTGPGGYTF. CDR3 DNA: TGCGCCAGCAGCTTGGGAACAGGGCCGGGAGGCTACACCTTC. Drawing the rest from reference TRBV5-1 and TRBJ1-2, the complete variable domain is KAGVTQTPRYLIKTRGQQVTLSCSPISGHRSVSWYQQTPGQGLQFLFEYFSETQRNKGNFPGRFSGRQFSNSRSEMNVSTLELGDSALYLCASSLGTGPGGYTFGSGTRLTVV.